The 31 T cell receptor beta chains given below trace back to one sample, sequenced in a study of OX40 agonist ivuxolimab in advanced cancers. Measured with immunoSEQ multiplex PCR; TCRdb has only the in-frame clones, and not every one. The sample records 50,000 to 65,000 clones, almost 95% being singletons. The sample was CD4+ or CD8+ T cells sorted from blood, taken in a trial of the OX40 agonist ivuxolimab. All receptors come from an adult with an advanced solid tumor such as melanoma, head and neck, liver or kidney cancer.

This clone turned up a few times. In DNA form, the CDR3 reads TGTGCCAGCAGCTTGGGGACTAATCAGCCCCAGCATTTT. Its translation is CASSLGTNQPQHF. This sequence joins TRBV5-6 and TRBJ1-5, with D hard to call. V lost 0 bases, J lost 4 bases, and 5 bases lay in between. The CDR3 has 13 residues. Germline loops: CDR1 SGHDT, CDR2 YYEEEE.

The chain recombines TRBV10-3 with TRBJ2-3; D might be TRBD1 (5 bases). Germline V CDR1 and CDR2: ENHRY, SYGVKD. This CDR3 comprises 14 residues. Trimming removed 6 bases from V and 2 bases from J, with 12 bases in between. CDR3 nucleotides: TGTGCCATCAGCACCAAGGGGTTCACAGATACGCAGTATTTT. It is translated as CAISTKGFTDTQYF.

V usage is TRBV6-5 and J usage is TRBJ2-7; 13 bases line up with TRBD2. The CDR3 extends over 15 amino acids. Germline CDR1 and CDR2: MNHEY and SVGAGI. V dropped 4 bases and J dropped 7; count of bases not matched to a gene: 7. The CDR3 region is CASSLGLAGAGEQYF. The CDR3 coding sequence is TGTGCCAGCAGTTTAGGACTAGCGGGAGCGGGGGAGCAGTACTTC.

CDR3 nucleotides: TGTGCCAGCAGCTTGGCGGGTAGGGTGGCGAACTATGGCTACACCTTC. This gives the protein CASSLAGRVANYGYTF. The genes are TRBV5-5 and TRBJ1-2; D gene unclear. The CDR3 runs to 16 residues. Germline CDR1 is SGHKS and CDR2 is YYEKEE (reference sequence). V was trimmed by 0 bases and J by 2 bases, leaving 14 bases between them.

This clone came up once. This sequence joins TRBV11-2 and TRBJ2-2; D may be TRBD1 or TRBD2 (5 bases each). The V end lost 5 bases, the J end lost 1 base, and 14 bases lay between the germline ends. The CDR3 spans 16 residues. Per germline, CDR1 SGHAT and CDR2 FQNNGV. The CDR3 loop is CASSQEDKENTGELFF. The CDR3 bases are TGTGCCAGCAGCCAGGAGGACAAAGAGAACACCGGGGAGCTGTTTTTT.

The rearrangement links TRBV11-1 to TRBJ1-1; D is uncertain. This CDR3 region has 13 residues. With 3 bases removed from V and 0 bases from J, the gap between germline ends came to 5 bases. Germline CDR1 reads SGHAT; CDR2 reads FQDESV (reference sequence). In DNA form, the CDR3 reads TGTGCCAGCAGCTTTTCTATGAACACTGAAGCTTTCTTT. Encoded protein: CASSFSMNTEAFF. Complete variable domain (other parts from reference TRBV11-1 and TRBJ1-1): EAEVAQSPRYKITEKSQAVAFWCDPISGHATLYWYRQILGQGPELLVQFQDESVVDDSQLPKDRFSAERLKGVDSTLKIQPAELGDSAMYLCASSFSMNTEAFFGQGTRLTVV.

This clone showed up just once. The J gene is TRBJ2-3, the V gene TRBV4-1; 8 positions match TRBD2. V gave up 3 bases and J gave up 5 bases; unmatched junction bases: 7. The length of the CDR3 is 15 residues. The V gene's germline CDR1 is MGHRA and CDR2 YSYEKL. The CDR3 reads CASSQERGQGDTQYF. CDR3 DNA: TGCGCCAGCAGCCAGGAGCGGGGGCAGGGAGATACGCAGTATTTT.

The rearrangement links TRBV9 to TRBJ2-7; D is perhaps TRBD2 (7 bases). CDR1 is SGDLS and CDR2 is YYNGEE in the germline V gene. The CDR3 covers 16 residues. The ends were cut back, 7 bases at V and 4 bases at J, with 24 bases in the middle. The CDR3 here is CASSPAGGGPEYEQYF. DNA of the CDR3: TGTGCCAGCTCCCCGGCGGGCGGGGGCCCTGAGTACGAGCAGTACTTC. Using reference TRBV9 and TRBJ2-7 for the parts outside the CDR3, the full variable domain is DSGVTQTPKHLITATGQRVTLRCSPRSGDLSVYWYQQSLDQGLQFLIQYYNGEERAKGNILERFSAQQFPDLHSELNLSSLELGDSALYFCASSPAGGGPEYEQYFGPGTRLTVT.

The rearrangement joins TRBV6-6 to TRBJ2-1; D possibly corresponds to TRBD2 (6 bases). With 7 bases removed from V and 8 bases from J, the gap between germline ends came to 15 bases. The CDR3 sequence is 13 residues long. The V gene's germline CDR1 is MNHNY and CDR2 SVGAGI (reference sequence). This CDR3 is CASTGRGLDEQFF. In DNA, the CDR3 is TGTGCCAGCACCGGGAGAGGGCTCGATGAGCAGTTCTTC.

This chain connects TRBV27 to TRBJ2-1; 9 bases match TRBD1. The CDR3 contains 15 residues. Germline V lookup: CDR1 MNHEY, CDR2 SMNVEV (reference sequence). V lost 5 bases, J lost 8 bases, and 10 bases stayed unmatched. The CDR3 reads CASSNRDRVFDEQFF. As DNA, the CDR3 is TGTGCCAGCAGTAACCGGGACAGGGTCTTCGATGAGCAGTTCTTC.

The rearrangement joins TRBV19 to TRBJ2-7; maybe TRBD1 (5 bases). Trimming shortened V by 3 bases and J by 4 bases, and 16 bases separated the two germline ends. Per germline, CDR1 LNHDA and CDR2 SQIVND (reference sequence). There are 15 residues in the CDR3. CDR3 DNA: TGTGCCAGTAGTATGGGAACCGGGCCAGGGTACGAGCAGTACTTC. It encodes CASSMGTGPGYEQYF. The full variable domain, rest sourced from reference TRBV19 and TRBJ2-7, is DGGITQSPKYLFRKEGQNVTLSCEQNLNHDAMYWYRQDPGQGLRLIYYSQIVNDFQKGDIAEGYSVSREKKESFPLTVTSAQKNPTAFYLCASSMGTGPGYEQYFGPGTRLTVT.

This chain links TRBV11-3 with TRBJ2-7, with D hard to call. V lost 1 base, J lost 4 bases, and 2 bases lay in between. The CDR3 runs 11 residues. Germline assignment: CDR1 SGHNT and CDR2 YENEEA. CDR3 in amino acids: CASSLAYEQYF. CDR3 DNA: TGTGCCAGCAGCTTAGCGTACGAGCAGTACTTC.

This chain joins TRBV29-1 and TRBJ2-1; the D gene is possibly TRBD2 (6 bases). The ends were cut back, 5 bases at V and 8 bases at J, with 19 bases in the middle. The CDR3 is made up of 14 amino acids. Germline CDR1 and CDR2: SQVTM and ANQGSEA. This chain's CDR3 is CSVPLSGGKDEQFF. The DNA of the CDR3 is TGCAGCGTTCCTCTGTCCGGGGGAAAAGATGAGCAGTTCTTC.

This chain joins TRBV25-1 and TRBJ2-5; D is uncertain. Germline-derived CDR1 and CDR2 are MGHDK and SYGVNS. Between the trimmed V and J ends, which lost 5 bases and 4 bases, there was a span of 5 bases. CDR3 length equals 11 residues. The CDR3 DNA reads as TGTGCCAGCAGTCGAGGAGAGACCCAGTACTTC. Its protein is CASSRGETQYF.

V gene TRBV7-9 combines with J gene TRBJ1-4, with a possible D match to TRBD1 (5 bases). The V and J ends lost 3 bases and 6 bases respectively, with 8 bases between them. The germline CDR1 and CDR2 sequences are SEHNR and FQNEAQ (reference sequence). This CDR3 has 13 amino acids. CDR3 residues: CASSFRGDEKLFF. CDR3 coding DNA: TGTGCCAGCAGCTTCAGAGGGGATGAAAAACTGTTTTTT.

The chain uses TRBV13 and TRBJ2-5; 7 nucleotides line up with TRBD1. Germline values: CDR1 PRHDT, CDR2 FYEKMQ (reference sequence). V dropped 4 bases and J dropped 5; count of bases not matched to a gene: 7. CDR3 length: 14 amino acids. The CDR3 DNA reads as TGTGCCAGCAGCTCCCTGACAGGGTCGGAGACCCAGTACTTC. Translation: CASSSLTGSETQYF.

The V call is TRBV11-2, the J call TRBJ2-5; D not certain. CDR3 length: 13 amino acids. V lost 5 bases, J lost 3 bases, and 10 bases lay in between. The germline CDR1 and CDR2 sequences are SGHAT and FQNNGV. As DNA, the CDR3 is TGTGCCAGCAGCCCCACTTTGGAAGAGACCCAGTACTTC. This encodes CASSPTLEETQYF.

This clone was seen only a few times. The CDR3 sequence is CASSLEGGPLHF. CDR3 bases: TGTGCCAGCAGCTTAGAGGGGGGACCCCTCCACTTT. The chain joins TRBV7-2 to TRBJ1-6; possibly TRBD1 for D (6 bases). This CDR3 spans 12 amino acids. Germline CDR1 SGHTA, CDR2 FQGNSA. V was shortened by 1 base and J by 12 bases, with 7 bases between the two germline ends.

The table lists this clone with a count of one. The rearrangement links TRBV10-3 to TRBJ1-3, with a weak D call TRBD1 (6 bases). This CDR3 has 18 amino acids. From germline, CDR1 is ENHRY and CDR2 SYGVKD. Between the trimmed V and J ends, which lost 2 bases and 4 bases, there was a span of 21 bases. The CDR3 DNA reads TGTGCCATCAGTGAGCCAGCCACAGGGTCCTGGGGAGGAAACACCATATATTTT. The encoded protein is CAISEPATGSWGGNTIYF.

The chain has TRBV7-2 and TRBJ2-1; a weak D match, TRBD2 (5 bases). Germline CDR1 is SGHTA and CDR2 is FQGNSA. This CDR3 is built from 13 residues. V gave up 0 bases and J gave up 6 bases, with 6 bases separating them. This chain's CDR3 is CASSLASGNEQFF. As DNA, the CDR3 is TGTGCCAGCAGCTTAGCAAGCGGCAATGAGCAGTTCTTC.

V and J are TRBV7-8 and TRBJ2-1; 9 positions agree with TRBD2. The CDR3 has 15 residues. Losses at the gene ends were 1 base for V and 8 bases for J; bases not matched to a gene: 6. Germline CDR1 and CDR2: SGHVS and FQNEAQ. The CDR3 sequence is CASSLELAGRDEQFF. In DNA, the CDR3 is TGTGCCAGCAGCTTAGAACTAGCGGGCAGGGATGAGCAGTTCTTC.

The V call is TRBV11-2, the J call TRBJ2-7; D may be TRBD1 or TRBD2 (5 bases each). Germline CDR1 reads SGHAT; CDR2 reads FQNNGV. The CDR3 runs 13 residues. Between the trimmed V and J ends, which lost 5 bases and 2 bases, there was a span of 10 bases. This CDR3 is CASSQGPAYEQYF. The CDR3 nucleotides are TGTGCCAGCAGCCAGGGACCGGCCTACGAGCAGTACTTC.

The rearrangement joins TRBV7-7 to TRBJ2-6; no clear D. CDR3 length equals 15 residues. V was trimmed by 1 base and J by 2 bases, leaving 6 bases between them. Germline V gene sequence: CDR1 SSHAT, CDR2 FNYEAQ (reference sequence). The CDR3: CASSLGAAGANVLTF. CDR3 sequence (DNA): TGTGCCAGCAGCTTAGGGGCGGCTGGGGCCAACGTCCTGACTTTC.

The V call is TRBV25-1, the J call TRBJ1-4; no firm D call. The V gene lost 0 bases and the J gene lost 8 bases, with 13 bases spanning the gap. CDR1 MGHDK and CDR2 SYGVNS come from the germline V gene. The CDR3 length is 15 residues. In DNA, the CDR3 is TGTGCCAGCAGTGAATATGGAGGGTTCGGGGAAAAACTGTTTTTT. Protein sequence: CASSEYGGFGEKLFF.

The chain couples TRBV9 to TRBJ1-2, with a tentative D call TRBD1 (5 bases). V was cut by 3 bases and J by 2 bases, with 14 bases left in between. This CDR3 has 15 amino acids. Germline CDR1 and CDR2: SGDLS and YYNGEE. CDR3 DNA: TGTGCCAGCAGCGGCCTACGGGGCGCGAACTATGGCTACACCTTC. It encodes CASSGLRGANYGYTF. The variable domain in full, with the rest retrieved from reference TRBV9 and TRBJ1-2, is DSGVTQTPKHLITATGQRVTLRCSPRSGDLSVYWYQQSLDQGLQFLIQYYNGEERAKGNILERFSAQQFPDLHSELNLSSLELGDSALYFCASSGLRGANYGYTFGSGTRLTVV.

This clone was counted once. V usage is TRBV19 and J usage is TRBJ2-7; 9 bases align to TRBD1. V dropped 1 base and J dropped 2; count of bases not matched to a gene: 3. From germline, CDR1 is LNHDA and CDR2 SQIVND (reference sequence). The CDR3 contains 15 residues. The CDR3 loop is CASSIGTGDTYEQYF. CDR3 nucleotides: TGTGCCAGTAGTATAGGGACAGGGGATACCTACGAGCAGTACTTC.

This clone occurred a few times. V gene TRBV4-1 combines with J gene TRBJ1-1; weak D call: TRBD1 (5 bases). The germline CDR1 and CDR2 sequences are MGHRA and YSYEKL. This CDR3 is built from 14 residues. The germline V and J ends were trimmed by 4 bases and 3 bases, with 12 bases remaining between them. The CDR3 sequence: CASSPQGADTEAFF. In nucleotides, the CDR3 is TGCGCCAGCAGCCCGCAGGGCGCCGACACTGAAGCTTTCTTT.

The gene calls are TRBV27 and TRBJ2-1; D unresolved. CDR1 and CDR2 from the germline V gene are MNHEY and SMNVEV (reference sequence). This CDR3 has 15 amino acids. The germline V and J ends were trimmed by 2 bases and 6 bases, with 14 bases remaining between them. In DNA form, the CDR3 reads TGTGCCAGCAGTTTAACTACCCCTTTTCTCAATGAGCAGTTCTTC. It is translated as CASSLTTPFLNEQFF.

This chain uses TRBV7-9 with TRBJ2-5; either TRBD1 or TRBD2 may fit D (7 bases each). This CDR3 is 13 amino acids long. In germline, CDR1 is SEHNR, CDR2 FQNEAQ (reference sequence). V lost 10 bases and J lost 4, with 16 bases in between. This CDR3 reads CAIDREGSETQYF. In nucleotides, the CDR3 is TGTGCCATAGACAGGGAGGGGTCAGAGACCCAGTACTTC.

This sequence joins TRBV5-1 and TRBJ2-1, with 7 bases lining up with TRBD2. Germline V gene data show CDR1 as SGHRS and CDR2 as YFSETQ. V lost 0 bases, J lost 3 bases, and 3 bases stayed unmatched. The CDR3 runs 15 residues. This CDR3 is CASSLAGGDYNEQFF. CDR3 sequence (DNA): TGCGCCAGCAGCTTGGCGGGGGGAGACTACAATGAGCAGTTCTTC. The full variable domain, with the rest looked up from reference TRBV5-1 and TRBJ2-1, is KAGVTQTPRYLIKTRGQQVTLSCSPISGHRSVSWYQQTPGQGLQFLFEYFSETQRNKGNFPGRFSGRQFSNSRSEMNVSTLELGDSALYLCASSLAGGDYNEQFFGPGTRLTVL.

The chain uses TRBV7-9 and TRBJ1-1; D uncertain. CDR3 length equals 15 residues. The V end was cut by 5 bases, the J end by 4 bases, with 17 bases between. In germline, CDR1 is SEHNR, CDR2 FQNEAQ (reference sequence). This CDR3 is CASSGSSVISTEAFF. For the CDR3, the DNA is TGTGCCAGCAGCGGATCGTCAGTCATTAGCACTGAAGCTTTCTTT.